The T cell receptor (beta chain) under discussion was sequenced for a study of Graves' ophthalmopathy and Graves' hyperthyroidism. In this sample, this clonotype turned up many times. Amplified material comprised TCR beta CDR3 regions derived from RNA transcripts. The authors performed first-round RT-PCR with HTBI primers and then a second-round multiplex PCR. TCRdb independently ran MiXCR on the multiplex PCR reads; one entry per CDR3 protein. The sample has over 650,000 distinct CDR3 sequences, 35% to 50% seen once. Germline loops: CDR1 SNHLY, CDR2 FYNNEI. This CDR3 region has 16 residues. Trimming at V came to 4 bases and at J to 4 bases, leaving 12 bases not matched to a gene.

The chain is built from TRBV2 and TRBJ2-7, with 8 bases matching TRBD1. This clonotype was obtained from an adult man with Graves' ophthalmopathy. The sequenced sample consisted of peripheral blood. The CDR3 nucleotides are TGTGCCAGCAGTGGCCCTACTTGGCAGGGGGCATACGAGCAGTACTTC. It is translated as CASSGPTWQGAYEQYF. Together with reference TRBV2 and TRBJ2-7, the CDR3 gives the full variable domain: EPEVTQTPSHQVTQMGQEVILRCVPISNHLYFYWYRQILGQKVEFLVSFYNNEISEKSEIFDDQFSVERPDGSNFTLKIRSTKLEDSAMYFCASSGPTWQGAYEQYFGPGTRLTVT.